This T cell receptor beta chain was sequenced during a study of breast tumors, draining lymph nodes, adjacent tissues (dated by TCRdb to the mid-2010s). Regarding the research as a whole: Breast cancer patients provided tumor, adjacent nontumor tissue and axillary lymph nodes, and the study compared the TCR beta repertoires across these three sources. In human breast cancer, the study set out to assess how tumor, surrounding tissue and draining lymph node repertoires relate to one another and whether T cells might be exchanged between them. Here is what the overall study found, with its caveats: The conclusion that tumor T cells originate in lymph nodes was framed as consistent with a hypothesis rather than directly demonstrated. Tumor and nontumor tissue repertoires were significantly more similar in luminal-like than in basal-like breast cancer. The data were considered consistent with most tumor T cells being derived from the lymph node and subsequently expanding within tumor tissue. Tumor T-cell repertoires showed less diversity than lymph node repertoires and more diversity than nontumor tissue repertoires, and tumor T-cell repertoires showed preferential V and J gene usage.

The sequencer was an Illumina HiSeq 2000. Multiplex PCR amplification was used to build the TCR beta chain libraries. The amplified TCR beta chain products were analyzed by high-throughput sequencing. The raw public reads went through TCRdb reprocessing: fastp at Q25, MiXCR clone calling, in-frame beta chains kept. Each entry merges the rows of one CDR3 protein and shows their most common DNA and genes. A total of over 60,000 distinct CDR3 sequences appear in this sample, around 60% of them only once. Around a fifth of the sample lies in the top ten. About this clonotype: There is no known antigen for this receptor. Compared with germline, one end of the junction differs, possibly owing to a read error.

The clonotype originates from a female donor with breast cancer. Some clones in this sample may be carry-over from other donors' samples. Material: breast tumor tissue.

The CDR3 amino acid sequence is: CATGAGGKIF. The nucleotide sequence reads TGTGCCACTGGTGCGGGAGGGAAAATCTTC. This chain joins TRBV19 to TRBJ2-1; TRBD2 aligns with 9 central bases. The germline V gene (reference sequence) gives CDR1 as LNHDA and CDR2 as SQIVND. From cysteine to phenylalanine, the CDR3 is 10 amino acids long. Here the CDR3 DNA is all that survives: 30 bases in frame from base 1.